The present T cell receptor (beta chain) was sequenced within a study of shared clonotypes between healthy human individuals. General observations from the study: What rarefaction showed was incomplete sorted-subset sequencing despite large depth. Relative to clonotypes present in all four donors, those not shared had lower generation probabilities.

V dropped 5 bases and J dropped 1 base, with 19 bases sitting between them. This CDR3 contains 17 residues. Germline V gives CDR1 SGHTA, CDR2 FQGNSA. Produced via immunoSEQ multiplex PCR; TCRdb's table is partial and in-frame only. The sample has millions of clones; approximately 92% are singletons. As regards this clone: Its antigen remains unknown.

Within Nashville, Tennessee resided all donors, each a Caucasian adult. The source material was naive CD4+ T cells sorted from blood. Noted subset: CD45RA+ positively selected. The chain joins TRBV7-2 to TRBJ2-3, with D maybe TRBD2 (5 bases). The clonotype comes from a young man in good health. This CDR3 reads CASSPLGRGSGTDTQYF. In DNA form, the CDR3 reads TGTGCCAGCAGCCCCCTAGGACGGGGTTCGGGCACAGATACGCAGTATTTT.